The source of this TCR beta chain is a study of cytomegalovirus exposure and HLA in healthy donors. All the people who gave samples were healthy bone marrow donors. PCR employed 60 Vbeta and 13 Jbeta primers. The data were produced by immunoSEQ multiplex PCR, yet TCRdb's version contains in-frame clones alone and is incomplete. The sample lists 150,000 or so clones, 73% occurring once. Notes on the study in general: Researchers catalogued roughly 170 TCR beta chains as cytomegalovirus-associated.

Details on this clone: The antigen remains undetermined.

The CDR3 sequence is 16 residues long. With 0 bases removed from V and 0 bases from J, the gap between germline ends came to 9 bases. Germline V gene lookup returns CDR1 SGHTA and CDR2 FQGNSA. The TCR comes from a woman aged 18 to 35 in good health and CMV-seronegative. The chain carries TRBV7-2 and TRBJ2-1; D is perhaps TRBD1 (6 bases). Sequenced sample: PBMCs. For the CDR3, the DNA is TGTGCCAGCAGCTTAGCGGGGGCGGGCTCCTACAATGAGCAGTTCTTC. The encoded protein is CASSLAGAGSYNEQFF. The complete variable domain, with remaining parts taken from reference TRBV7-2 and TRBJ2-1, reads GAGVSQSPSNKVTEKGKDVELRCDPISGHTALYWYRQSLGQGLEFLIYFQGNSAPDKSGLPSDRFSAERTGGSVSTLTIQRTQQEDSAVYLCASSLAGAGSYNEQFFGPGTRLTVL.